The text below deals with one TCR beta chain. The antigen is undetermined. Germline loops: CDR1 WSHSY, CDR2 SAAADI. CDR3 length equals 20 residues. The J segment lost 0 bases and the V segment lost 0 bases, leaving 12 bases of the junction unmatched. This entry comes from a study of T cell responses to AZD1222 COVID-19 vaccine. Study observations and caveats: Repertoire sampling was restricted to post-peak T cell response timepoints. Donor demographics were predominantly white British with a female majority; clonal diversity may be underestimated.

The data were produced by immunoSEQ multiplex PCR, yet TCRdb's version contains in-frame clones alone and is incomplete. This table holds some 180,000 clones, roughly 90% found once. This sample comprised peripheral blood, obtained on day 0 of AZD1222 vaccination. This chain links TRBV10-2 with TRBJ2-1, with 9 bases lining up with TRBD2. This sequence originates from an adult in good health. CDR3 sequence: CASSESWTSEALSSYNEQFF. CDR3 in DNA: TGCGCCAGCAGTGAGTCTTGGACTAGCGAGGCCCTGAGCTCCTACAATGAGCAGTTCTTC.